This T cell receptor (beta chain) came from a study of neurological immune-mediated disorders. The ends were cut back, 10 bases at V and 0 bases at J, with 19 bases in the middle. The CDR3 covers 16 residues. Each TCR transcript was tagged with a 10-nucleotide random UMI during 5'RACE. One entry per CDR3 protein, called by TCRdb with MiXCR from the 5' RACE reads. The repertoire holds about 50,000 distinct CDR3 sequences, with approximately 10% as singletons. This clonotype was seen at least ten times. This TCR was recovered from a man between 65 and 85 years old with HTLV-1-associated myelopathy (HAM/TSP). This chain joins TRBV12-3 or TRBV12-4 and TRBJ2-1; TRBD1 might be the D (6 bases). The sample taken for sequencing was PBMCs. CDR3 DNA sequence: TGTGCCACACAAGGGAATAGGGGGTACTCCTACAATGAGCAGTTCTTC. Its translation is CATQGNRGYSYNEQFF.